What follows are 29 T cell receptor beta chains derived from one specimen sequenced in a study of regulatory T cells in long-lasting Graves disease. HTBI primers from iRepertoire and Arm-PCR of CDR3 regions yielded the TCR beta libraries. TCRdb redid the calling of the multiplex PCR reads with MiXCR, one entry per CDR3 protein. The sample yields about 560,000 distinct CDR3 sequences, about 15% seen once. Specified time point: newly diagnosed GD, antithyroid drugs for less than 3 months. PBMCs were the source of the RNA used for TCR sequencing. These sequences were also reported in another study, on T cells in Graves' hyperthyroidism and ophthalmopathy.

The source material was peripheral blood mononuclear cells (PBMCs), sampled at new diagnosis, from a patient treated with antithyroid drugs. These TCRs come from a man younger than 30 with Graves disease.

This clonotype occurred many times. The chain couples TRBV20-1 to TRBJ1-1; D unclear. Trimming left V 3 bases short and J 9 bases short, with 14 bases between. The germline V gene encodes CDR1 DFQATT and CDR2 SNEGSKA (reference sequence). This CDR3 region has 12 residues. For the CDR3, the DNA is TGCAGTGCTAGTGTCCGGATCGTACAAGCTTTCTTT. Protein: CSASVRIVQAFF.

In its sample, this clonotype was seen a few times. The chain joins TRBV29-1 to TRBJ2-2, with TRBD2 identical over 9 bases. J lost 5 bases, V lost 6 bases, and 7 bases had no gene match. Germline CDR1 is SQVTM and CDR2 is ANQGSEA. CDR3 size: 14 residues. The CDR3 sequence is CSVVAGVRTGELFF. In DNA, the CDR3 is TGCAGCGTGGTAGCGGGAGTAAGGACCGGGGAGCTGTTTTTT.

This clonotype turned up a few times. The CDR3 DNA reads TGTGCCAGCAGCTTAGAGGTGTCCCTCTCTGGAAACACCATATATTTT. Translated, it gives CASSLEVSLSGNTIYF. J is TRBJ1-3 and V is TRBV7-9; D uncertain. Trimming pared 1 base from V and 0 bases from J, leaving 10 bases between. CDR1 and CDR2 (germline): SEHNR, FQNEAQ (reference sequence). This CDR3 comprises 16 residues.

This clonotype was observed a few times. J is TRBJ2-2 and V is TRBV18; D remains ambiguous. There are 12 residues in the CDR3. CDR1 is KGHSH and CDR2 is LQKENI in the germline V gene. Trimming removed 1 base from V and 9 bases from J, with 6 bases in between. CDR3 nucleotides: TGTGCCAGCTCACCACGGCTCCGGGAGCTGTTTTTT. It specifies CASSPRLRELFF.

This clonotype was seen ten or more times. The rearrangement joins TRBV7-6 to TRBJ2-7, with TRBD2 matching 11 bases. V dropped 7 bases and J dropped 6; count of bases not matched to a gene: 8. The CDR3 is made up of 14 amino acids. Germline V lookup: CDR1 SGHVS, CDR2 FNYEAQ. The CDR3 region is CASTTSGSFSEQYF. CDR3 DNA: TGTGCCAGCACTACTAGCGGGAGCTTTAGCGAGCAGTACTTC.

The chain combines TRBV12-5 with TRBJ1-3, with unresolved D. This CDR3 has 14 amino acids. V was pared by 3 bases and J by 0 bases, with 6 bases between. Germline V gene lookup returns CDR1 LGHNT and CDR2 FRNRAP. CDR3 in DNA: TGTGCTAGTGGTTTAAGCAGCTCTGGAAACACCATATATTTT. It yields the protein CASGLSSSGNTIYF.

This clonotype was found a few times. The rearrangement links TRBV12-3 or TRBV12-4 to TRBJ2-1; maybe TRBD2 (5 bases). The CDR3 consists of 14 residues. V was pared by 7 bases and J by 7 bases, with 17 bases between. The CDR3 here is CASTLSEILNEQFF. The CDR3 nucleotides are TGTGCCAGCACCCTTAGCGAGATTCTAAATGAGCAGTTCTTC.

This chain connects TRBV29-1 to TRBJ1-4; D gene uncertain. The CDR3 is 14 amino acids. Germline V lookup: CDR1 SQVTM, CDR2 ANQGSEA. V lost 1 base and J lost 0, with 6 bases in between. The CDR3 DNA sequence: TGCAGCGTTGAAGTACGTGCAACTAATGAAAAACTGTTTTTT. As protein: CSVEVRATNEKLFF.

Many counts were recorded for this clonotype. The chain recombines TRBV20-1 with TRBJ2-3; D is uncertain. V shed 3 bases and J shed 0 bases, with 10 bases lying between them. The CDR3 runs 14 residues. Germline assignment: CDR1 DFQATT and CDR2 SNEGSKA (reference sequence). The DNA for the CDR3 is TGCAGTGCTAGGGCGCTAACTAGCACAGATACGCAGTATTTT. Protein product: CSARALTSTDTQYF.

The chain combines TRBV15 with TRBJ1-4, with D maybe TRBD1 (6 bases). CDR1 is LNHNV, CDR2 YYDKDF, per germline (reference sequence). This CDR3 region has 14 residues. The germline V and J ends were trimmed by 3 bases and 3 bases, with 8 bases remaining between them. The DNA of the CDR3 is TGTGCCACCAGCAGGCAGGGGTCTAATGAAAAACTGTTTTTT. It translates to CATSRQGSNEKLFF.

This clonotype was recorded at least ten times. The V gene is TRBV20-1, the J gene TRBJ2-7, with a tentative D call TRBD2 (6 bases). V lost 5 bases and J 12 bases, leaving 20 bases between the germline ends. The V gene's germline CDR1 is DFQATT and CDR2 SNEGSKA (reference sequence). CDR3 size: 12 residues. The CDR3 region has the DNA TGCAGTGCTCCTACCCGAGGGAGGAGACTGTACTTC. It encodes CSAPTRGRRLYF.

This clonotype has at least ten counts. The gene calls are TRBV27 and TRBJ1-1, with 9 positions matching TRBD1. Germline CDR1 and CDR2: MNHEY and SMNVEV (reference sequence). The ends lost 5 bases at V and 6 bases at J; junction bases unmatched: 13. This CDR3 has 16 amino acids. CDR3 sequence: CASSPQGANSRPEAFF. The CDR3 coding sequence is TGTGCCAGCAGTCCACAGGGGGCAAACTCTCGACCTGAAGCTTTCTTT.

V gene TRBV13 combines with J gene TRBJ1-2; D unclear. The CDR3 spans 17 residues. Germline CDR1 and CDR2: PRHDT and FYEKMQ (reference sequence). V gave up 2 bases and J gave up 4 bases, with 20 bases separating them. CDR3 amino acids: CASSLRGGNVALYGYTF. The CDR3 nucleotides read TGTGCCAGCAGCTTACGGGGAGGGAATGTTGCTCTCTATGGCTACACCTTC.

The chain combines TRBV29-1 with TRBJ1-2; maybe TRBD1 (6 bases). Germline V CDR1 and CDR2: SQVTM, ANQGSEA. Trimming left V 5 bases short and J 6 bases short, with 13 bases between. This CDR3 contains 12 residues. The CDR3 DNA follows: TGCAGCGTTTTATCAGGGGAGGATGGCTACACCTTC. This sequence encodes CSVLSGEDGYTF.

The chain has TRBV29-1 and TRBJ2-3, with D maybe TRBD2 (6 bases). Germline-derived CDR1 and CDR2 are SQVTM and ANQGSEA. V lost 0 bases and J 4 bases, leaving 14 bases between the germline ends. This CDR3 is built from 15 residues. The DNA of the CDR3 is TGCAGCGTTGAAGAGGGGGGTCAGGGCCCAGATACGCAGTATTTT. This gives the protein CSVEEGGQGPDTQYF.

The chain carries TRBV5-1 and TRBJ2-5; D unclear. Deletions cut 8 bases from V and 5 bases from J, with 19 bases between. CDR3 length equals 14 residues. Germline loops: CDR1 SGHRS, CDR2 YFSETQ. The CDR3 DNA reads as TGCGCCAGTGCCCTGACTGCCCTCGCGGAGACCCAGTACTTC. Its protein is CASALTALAETQYF.

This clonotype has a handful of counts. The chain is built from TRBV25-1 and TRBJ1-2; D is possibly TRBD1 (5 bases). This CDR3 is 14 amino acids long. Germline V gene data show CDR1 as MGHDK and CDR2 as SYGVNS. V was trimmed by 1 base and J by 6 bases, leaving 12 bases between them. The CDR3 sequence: CASSELGGMNGYTF. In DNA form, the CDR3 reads TGTGCCAGCAGTGAATTGGGGGGAATGAATGGCTACACCTTC.

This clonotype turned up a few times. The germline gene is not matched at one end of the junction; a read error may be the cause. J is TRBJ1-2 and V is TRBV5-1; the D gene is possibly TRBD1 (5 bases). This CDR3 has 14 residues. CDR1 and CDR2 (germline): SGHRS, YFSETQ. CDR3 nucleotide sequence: TGTGCCAGCACGGGGGGACTACTGAGTTATGGCTACACCTTC. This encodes CASTGGLLSYGYTF.

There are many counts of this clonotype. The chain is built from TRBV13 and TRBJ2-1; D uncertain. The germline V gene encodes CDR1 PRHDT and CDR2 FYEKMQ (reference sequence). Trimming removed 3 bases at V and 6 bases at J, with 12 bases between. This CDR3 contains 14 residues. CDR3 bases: TGTGCCAGCAGCTTGTTTGCCAGCGTCAATGAGCAGTTCTTC. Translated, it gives CASSLFASVNEQFF.

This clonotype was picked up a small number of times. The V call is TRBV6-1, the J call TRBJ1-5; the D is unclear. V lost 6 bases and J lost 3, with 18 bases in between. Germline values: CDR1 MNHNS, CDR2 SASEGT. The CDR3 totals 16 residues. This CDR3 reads CASSRTLDIDNQPQHF. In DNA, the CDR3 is TGTGCCAGCAGCCGGACCCTGGATATAGACAATCAGCCCCAGCATTTT.

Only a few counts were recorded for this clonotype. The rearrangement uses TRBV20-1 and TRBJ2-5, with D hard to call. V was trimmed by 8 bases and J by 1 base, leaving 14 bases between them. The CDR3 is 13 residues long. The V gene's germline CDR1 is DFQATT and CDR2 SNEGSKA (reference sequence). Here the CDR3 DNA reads TGCAGTACTCCAAGGTCGGGCCAAGAGACCCAGTACTTC. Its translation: CSTPRSGQETQYF.

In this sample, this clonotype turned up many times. CDR3 residues: CASSFTGSGTEAFF. CDR3 bases: TGTGCCAGCAGCTTCACAGGGTCGGGCACTGAAGCTTTCTTT. The chain is built from TRBV7-9 and TRBJ1-1, with a weak D call TRBD1 (6 bases). Germline-derived CDR1 and CDR2 are SEHNR and FQNEAQ (reference sequence). Deletions cut 3 bases from V and 4 bases from J, with 12 bases between. The CDR3 covers 14 residues.

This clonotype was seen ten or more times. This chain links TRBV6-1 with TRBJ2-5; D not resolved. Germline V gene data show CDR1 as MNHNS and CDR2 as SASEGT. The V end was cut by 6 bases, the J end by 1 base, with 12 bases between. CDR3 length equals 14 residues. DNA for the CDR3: TGTGCCAGCAGGAATATGGCTACCCAAGAGACCCAGTACTTC. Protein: CASRNMATQETQYF.

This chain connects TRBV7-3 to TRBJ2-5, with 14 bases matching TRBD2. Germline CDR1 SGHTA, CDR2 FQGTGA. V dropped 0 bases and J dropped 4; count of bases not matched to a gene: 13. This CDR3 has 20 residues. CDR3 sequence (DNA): TGTGCCAGCAGCTTAACCGGGACTAGCGGGAGTTGGGGCTACCGAGAGACCCAGTACTTC. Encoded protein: CASSLTGTSGSWGYRETQYF.

The CDR3 DNA follows: TGCGCCAGCAGCTTGGGACAGGCGCCAACTAATGAAAAACTGTTTTTT. This codes for CASSLGQAPTNEKLFF. The chain recombines TRBV5-1 with TRBJ1-4; TRBD1 is a possible D gene (6 bases). This CDR3 comprises 16 residues. V dropped 0 bases and J dropped 0 bases, with 9 bases sitting between them. In germline, CDR1 is SGHRS, CDR2 YFSETQ.

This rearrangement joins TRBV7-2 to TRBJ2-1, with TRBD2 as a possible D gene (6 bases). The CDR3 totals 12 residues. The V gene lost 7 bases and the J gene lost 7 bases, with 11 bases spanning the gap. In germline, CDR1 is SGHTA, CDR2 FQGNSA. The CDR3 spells CASNRGRNEQFF. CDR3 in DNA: TGTGCCAGCAACCGGGGGAGGAATGAGCAGTTCTTC.

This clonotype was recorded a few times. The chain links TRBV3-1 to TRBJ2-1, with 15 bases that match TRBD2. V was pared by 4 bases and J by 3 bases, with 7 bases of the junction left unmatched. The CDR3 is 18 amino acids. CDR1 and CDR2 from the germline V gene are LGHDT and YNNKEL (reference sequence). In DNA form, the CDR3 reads TGTGCCAGCAGCCCTACTTGGACTAGCGGGAGGGACTACAATGAGCAGTTCTTC. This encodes CASSPTWTSGRDYNEQFF.

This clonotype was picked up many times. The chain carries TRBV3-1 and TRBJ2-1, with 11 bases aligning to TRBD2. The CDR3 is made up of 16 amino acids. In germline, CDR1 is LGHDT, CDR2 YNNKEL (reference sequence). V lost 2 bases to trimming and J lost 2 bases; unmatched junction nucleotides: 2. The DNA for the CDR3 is TGTGCCAGCAGCCAACCGGGACTAGCGGCCTACAATGAGCAGTTCTTC. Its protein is CASSQPGLAAYNEQFF.

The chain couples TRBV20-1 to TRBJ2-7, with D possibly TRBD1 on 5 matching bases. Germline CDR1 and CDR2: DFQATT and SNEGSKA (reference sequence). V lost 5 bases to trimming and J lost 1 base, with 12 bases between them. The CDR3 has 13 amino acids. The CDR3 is CSAPDDSSYEQYF. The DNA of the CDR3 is TGCAGTGCTCCGGATGACAGTTCCTACGAGCAGTACTTC.